This T cell receptor (beta chain) was obtained from a study of Ad26.COV2.S vaccination and SARS-CoV-2 variants. Study-wide findings and caveats: The authors reported substantial breadth in spike-specific CD8+ and CD4+ T cell responses after vaccination.

Profiling relied on immunoSEQ multiplex PCR, and the TCRdb table lists in-frame clones only, not all of them. Found here are hundreds of thousands of clones, 80% to 95% of them singletons; the top ten hold 9% to 15%. This clone was found many times. Its matching antigen is unknown. The CDR3 length is 14 residues. The germline CDR1 and CDR2 sequences are SGHTA and FQGNSA. Trimming removed 1 base from V and 3 bases from J, with 10 bases in between. Treatment meaning: over 15 received Ad26.COV2.S at low or high dose, single or two shots; roughly five received placebo; per-sample allocation not given. Each sample was drawn 63 days after the first injection (of vaccine or placebo).

This receptor was obtained from a person between 18 and 59 years old who received the Ad26.COV2.S COVID-19 vaccine or a placebo. The sequences come from peripheral blood, collected in a trial of Ad26.COV2.S vaccine versus placebo. The V gene is TRBV7-2, the J gene TRBJ2-7; possibly TRBD2 for D (6 bases). This CDR3 reads CASSLVWRDYEQYF. The CDR3 DNA reads TGTGCCAGCAGCTTAGTATGGCGGGACTACGAGCAGTACTTC. Complete variable domain (other parts from reference TRBV7-2 and TRBJ2-7): GAGVSQSPSNKVTEKGKDVELRCDPISGHTALYWYRQSLGQGLEFLIYFQGNSAPDKSGLPSDRFSAERTGGSVSTLTIQRTQQEDSAVYLCASSLVWRDYEQYFGPGTRLTVT.